This TCR beta chain was observed in a study of esophageal squamous cell carcinoma under preoperative chemotherapy. Across the study: TCR repertoires were profiled from both peripheral blood T cells and tumor-infiltrating lymphocytes.

Per germline, CDR1 SGHVS and CDR2 FQNEAQ. After removal of 1 base from V and 13 bases from J, the junction contained 16 bases not matched to a gene. The CDR3 is 17 amino acids. Via MiXCR, TCRdb re-called the PCR reads, giving one row per CDR3 protein. Of about 9,300 distinct CDR3 sequences in the sample, under 55% were seen once. The time point here: after preoperative PTX-NDP chemotherapy. Overall study findings and caveats: Clonal contraction, more than amplification, hit abundant clones after paclitaxel-nedaplatin.

Points on this clonotype: What it binds is unknown.

The rearrangement uses TRBV7-8 and TRBJ2-1; TRBD2 matches 10 bases. The clonotype originates from a human donor with esophageal squamous cell carcinoma. The donor label of this sample is uncertain. Specimen collection occurred from a patient given preoperative chemotherapy. The CDR3 here is CASSLDPSGSLLETQFF. The CDR3 DNA follows: TGTGCCAGCAGCTTAGATCCTAGCGGGAGCCTACTAGAGACCCAGTTCTTC.